This paragraph reports one TCR beta chain. Antigen specificity is unknown. These data originate in a study of cytomegalovirus exposure and HLA in healthy donors. Use of 60 Vbeta and 13 Jbeta primers characterized the PCR. Using immunoSEQ multiplex PCR, the repertoire was profiled, and TCRdb retains in-frame clones only, with some absent. The top ten hold about 3.3% of the sample, which has some 94,000 clones, 70% to 80% seen once. Broader study findings: A later examination showed that TCR association rates differed by HLA locus, with DRB1 most and HLA-C fewest. Available immune exposure information was restricted to CMV serostatus only. Within an earlier analysis, most TCR beta V segments proved productive either about 87% or about 30% of the time.

The sample comprised PBMCs. The clonotype was recovered from a man aged 40-49 years in good health and CMV-seronegative.

The CDR3 spells CASSSGFGVGELFF. CDR3 DNA sequence: TGTGCCAGCAGCTCCGGTTTTGGTGTCGGGGAGCTGTTTTTT. This sequence joins TRBV5-6 and TRBJ2-2; unclear D gene. The CDR3 length is 14 residues. Trimming left V 3 bases short and J 7 bases short, with 13 bases between. The germline V gene encodes CDR1 SGHDT and CDR2 YYEEEE.